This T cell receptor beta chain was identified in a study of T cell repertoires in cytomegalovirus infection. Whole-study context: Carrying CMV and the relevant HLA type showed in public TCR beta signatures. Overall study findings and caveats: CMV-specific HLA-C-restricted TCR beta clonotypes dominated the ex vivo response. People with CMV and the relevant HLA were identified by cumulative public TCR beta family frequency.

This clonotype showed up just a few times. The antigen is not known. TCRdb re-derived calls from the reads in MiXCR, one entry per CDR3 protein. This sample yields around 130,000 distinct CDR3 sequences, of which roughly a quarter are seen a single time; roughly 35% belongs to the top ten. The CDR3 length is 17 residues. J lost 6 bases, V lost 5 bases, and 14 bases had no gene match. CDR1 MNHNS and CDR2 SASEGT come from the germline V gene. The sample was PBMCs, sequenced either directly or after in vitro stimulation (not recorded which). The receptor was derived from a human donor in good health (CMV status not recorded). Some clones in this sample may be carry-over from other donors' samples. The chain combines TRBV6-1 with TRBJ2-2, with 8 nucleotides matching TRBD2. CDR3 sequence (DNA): TGTGCCAGCAGTTACGGCCGAAGCGGGAGCCGCCCCGGGGAGCTGTTTTTT. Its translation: CASSYGRSGSRPGELFF.